A single sample gave rise to the 18 T cell receptor beta chains below, sequenced in a study of blood T cell repertoires in COVID-19. Using immunoSEQ multiplex PCR, the repertoire was profiled, and TCRdb retains in-frame clones only, with some absent. The sample holds over 150,000 clones; around 84% are singletons and the top ten take under 0.65%. The sequenced material came from peripheral blood. Receptor source: a man aged 55 to 70 with COVID-19, enrolled during active disease.

This CDR3 reads CASAEQGNTEAFF. The CDR3 DNA reads TGTGCTAGTGCCGAACAGGGAAACACTGAAGCTTTCTTT. The chain joins TRBV12-5 to TRBJ1-1, with a tentative D call TRBD1 (6 bases). Germline CDR1 and CDR2: LGHNT and FRNRAP. This CDR3 has 13 amino acids. The V end lost 7 bases, the J end lost 2 bases, and 11 bases lay between the germline ends.

The table lists this clone with a few counts. This chain uses TRBV10-3 with TRBJ1-2; perhaps TRBD1 as D (5 bases). CDR1 is ENHRY and CDR2 is SYGVKD in the germline V gene. The CDR3 sequence is 12 residues long. V lost 10 bases and J 7 bases, leaving 16 bases between the germline ends. The CDR3 loop reads CATLAGSSGYTF. CDR3 DNA sequence: TGTGCCACCTTAGCAGGGTCTAGTGGCTACACCTTC.

CDR3 region: CASSYVRLNSPLHF. The DNA for the CDR3 is TGTGCCAGCAGTTACGTGAGGCTTAATTCACCCCTCCACTTT. This sequence joins TRBV6-5 and TRBJ1-6; no reliable D call. V was shortened by 2 bases and J by 6 bases, with 8 bases between the two germline ends. The CDR3 runs to 14 residues. Looked up from germline, CDR1 is MNHEY and CDR2 is SVGAGI.

The V call is TRBV29-1, the J call TRBJ1-2; TRBD1 might be the D (5 bases). The CDR3 contains 14 residues. Trimming pared 6 bases from V and 7 bases from J, leaving 21 bases between. CDR1 is SQVTM and CDR2 is ANQGSEA in the germline V gene. As DNA, the CDR3 is TGCAGCGTCGATACAACAGCAGGGTTAGGTGGCTACACCTTC. It translates to CSVDTTAGLGGYTF.

The chain joins TRBV12-3 or TRBV12-4 to TRBJ2-1; the D is unclear. The V end was cut by 7 bases, the J end by 4 bases, with 11 bases between. The CDR3 loop spans 13 amino acids. The CDR3 region is CASTARRYNEQFF. DNA for the CDR3: TGTGCCAGCACGGCGAGGAGATACAATGAGCAGTTCTTC.

CDR3 in DNA: TGTGCCAGCAGCAAACACCCTAGAGGCAATGAGCAGTTCTTC. Amino acid sequence: CASSKHPRGNEQFF. The chain carries TRBV9 and TRBJ2-1; D gene unclear. Germline lookup yields CDR1 SGDLS and CDR2 YYNGEE. The CDR3 is 14 residues long. Trimming removed 4 bases at V and 6 bases at J, with 14 bases between.

The chain uses TRBV18 and TRBJ1-1; 11 positions agree with TRBD1. This CDR3 spans 21 amino acids. Germline V gene lookup returns CDR1 KGHSH and CDR2 LQKENI. Losses at the gene ends were 2 bases for V and 4 bases for J; bases not matched to a gene: 21. The CDR3 DNA follows: TGTGCCAGCTCACCATTCCGGACAGGGGGCCCAGTGGGCCCCTTGGGCACTGAAGCTTTCTTT. Amino acid sequence: CASSPFRTGGPVGPLGTEAFF.

This chain joins TRBV27 and TRBJ2-7; 9 nucleotides align to TRBD2. Germline lookup yields CDR1 MNHEY and CDR2 SMNVEV (reference sequence). Germline trimming cut 2 bases from V and 1 base from J; bases unmatched to any gene: 3. CDR3 size: 15 residues. The CDR3 DNA reads TGTGCCAGCAGTTTAGGAAGCGGGGGGTCCTACGAGCAGTACTTC. Its protein is CASSLGSGGSYEQYF.

The CDR3 is CASSEYIVGTEAFF. The CDR3 bases are TGTGCCAGCAGTGAATATATTGTCGGGACTGAAGCTTTCTTT. The chain uses TRBV25-1 and TRBJ1-1; D is uncertain. The CDR3 runs 14 residues. Germline CDR1 and CDR2: MGHDK and SYGVNS. V was pared by 0 bases and J by 5 bases, with 10 bases between.

This clone was picked up a small number of times. J is TRBJ2-7 and V is TRBV5-1; D is uncertain. There are 13 residues in the CDR3. The V gene's germline CDR1 is SGHRS and CDR2 YFSETQ. Trimming pared 0 bases from V and 1 base from J, leaving 5 bases between. This CDR3 reads CASSLDGSYEQYF. For the CDR3, the DNA is TGCGCCAGCAGCTTGGACGGTTCCTACGAGCAGTACTTC. The full variable domain, rest sourced from reference TRBV5-1 and TRBJ2-7, is KAGVTQTPRYLIKTRGQQVTLSCSPISGHRSVSWYQQTPGQGLQFLFEYFSETQRNKGNFPGRFSGRQFSNSRSEMNVSTLELGDSALYLCASSLDGSYEQYFGPGTRLTVT.

This chain links TRBV7-2 with TRBJ1-5; 8 positions agree with TRBD1. This CDR3 is built from 16 residues. The V segment lost 5 bases and the J segment 5 bases; nucleotides outside the gene matches: 11. Germline V lookup: CDR1 SGHTA, CDR2 FQGNSA. The CDR3 nucleotides are TGTGCCAGCAGCCCGATATGGACAGGGAGGCATCAGCCCCAGCATTTT. Encoded protein: CASSPIWTGRHQPQHF.

Concerning this clone: A read error may produce the germline difference seen at one junction end. V usage is TRBV2 and J usage is TRBJ2-7; the match to TRBD1 covers 9 bases. Germline V gene data show CDR1 as SNHLY and CDR2 as FYNNEI. The CDR3 covers 14 residues. CDR3 in DNA: TGTGCCGGCAGTCGTCCCGGGACAGGGTACGAGCAGTACTTC. As protein: CAGSRPGTGYEQYF.

The CDR3: CASRDSVNADTQYF. In nucleotides, the CDR3 is TGTGCCAGCAGGGACAGCGTAAATGCAGATACGCAGTATTTT. V usage is TRBV7-9 and J usage is TRBJ2-3; possibly TRBD1 for D (6 bases). Germline V gene lookup returns CDR1 SEHNR and CDR2 FQNEAQ (reference sequence). V shed 6 bases and J shed 4 bases, with 14 bases lying between them. The CDR3 spans 14 residues.

The genes are TRBV11-1 and TRBJ1-1; D is perhaps TRBD1 (5 bases). With 4 bases removed from V and 2 bases from J, the gap between germline ends came to 17 bases. The CDR3 extends over 16 amino acids. Germline CDR1 is SGHAT and CDR2 is FQDESV (reference sequence). This chain's CDR3 is CASSSKVRGTNTEAFF. CDR3 DNA sequence: TGTGCCAGCAGCTCAAAAGTCCGAGGGACTAACACTGAAGCTTTCTTT.

V and J are TRBV15 and TRBJ2-4; D remains ambiguous. V lost 5 bases, J lost 0 bases, and 11 bases lay in between. The CDR3 consists of 15 residues. Per germline, CDR1 LNHNV and CDR2 YYDKDF (reference sequence). CDR3 DNA: TGTGCCACCAGCGGAATGACTGAAGCCAAAAACATTCAGTACTTC. Translating gives CATSGMTEAKNIQYF.

V and J are TRBV3-1 (or the pseudogene TRBV3-2) and TRBJ1-5; D is possibly TRBD1 (5 bases). Between the trimmed V and J ends, which lost 2 bases and 2 bases, there was a span of 10 bases. The CDR3 runs 15 residues. Per germline, CDR1 LGHDT and CDR2 YNNKEL (reference sequence). CDR3 nucleotides: TGTGCCAGCAGCCAAAGTCAAGGGGGCAATCAGCCCCAGCATTTT. Protein product: CASSQSQGGNQPQHF.

The genes are TRBV14 and TRBJ1-6; TRBD1 aligns across 7 bases. Trimming took 4 bases from V and 4 from J; bases not matched to a gene: 4. The germline V gene encodes CDR1 SGHDN and CDR2 FVKESK. The CDR3 is 15 amino acids. The CDR3 region is CASSRQQGYNSPLHF. Written as DNA, the CDR3 is TGTGCCAGCAGCCGTCAACAGGGGTATAATTCACCCCTCCACTTT.

The genes are TRBV4-3 and TRBJ1-1; maybe TRBD1 (5 bases). CDR3 size: 15 residues. Germline CDR1 LGHNA, CDR2 YSLEER. The ends were cut back, 0 bases at V and 6 bases at J, with 14 bases in the middle. The CDR3: CASSQESGILAEAFF. CDR3 DNA sequence: TGCGCCAGCAGCCAAGAATCAGGGATTTTGGCTGAAGCTTTCTTT.